The rows below give T cell receptor beta chains drawn from one sample of a study of T cells in Graves' hyperthyroidism and ophthalmopathy. TCRdb called the multiplex PCR reads again in MiXCR, with one record for every CDR3 protein. The sample lists 800,000 or so distinct CDR3 sequences, about 38% occurring once. The specimen sequenced was blood. The source of these receptors is a man between 18 and 29 years old with Graves' hyperthyroidism. CDR3s include the opening cysteine and the closing phenylalanine or tryptophan. A D gene is named only where the DNA matches it firmly. Not every row has a clone size; where given, it reads once, few, many or a size class.

d_call	clone_size	v_call	j_call	cdr3_nt	cdr3_aa
TRBD1	NA	TRBV15	TRBJ1-2	TGTGCCACCAGCAGAGATCCAGGGGGAGGTGGCTACACCTTC	CATSRDPGGGGYTF
NA	few	TRBV2	TRBJ2-7	TGTGCCACCGGCCCGACAGTTTACTACGAGCAGTACTTC	CATGPTVYYEQYF
NA	many	TRBV10-3	TRBJ2-7	TGTGCCATCAGTGAGAGAGTTTCCTACGAGCAGTACTTC	CAISERVSYEQYF
TRBD1	NA	TRBV6-5	TRBJ1-6	TGTGCCAGCAGGTCACAGGGGGCGAGTTCACCCCTCCACTTT	CASRSQGASSPLHF
NA	few	TRBV19	TRBJ2-2	TGTGCCAGTAGTATAGGTAGTACCACCGGGGAGCTGTTTTTT	CASSIGSTTGELFF
TRBD1	NA	TRBV7-9	TRBJ1-5	TGCGCCAGCAGCCTTTCGGCCAGGGGGAATCAGCCCCAGCATTTT	CASSLSARGNQPQHF
NA	many	TRBV14	TRBJ1-4	TGTGCCAGCAGCCAAGATGGGGGGCTTGATGAAAAACTGTTTTTT	CASSQDGGLDEKLFF
NA	NA	TRBV9	TRBJ1-5	TGTGCCAGCAGCTCCTCAGGGGCGAATAATCAGCCCCAGCATTTT	CASSSSGANNQPQHF
NA	many	TRBV10-3	TRBJ1-1	TGTGCCATCAGTGAAGGCAGGGGAATCCCTGAAGCTTTCTTT	CAISEGRGIPEAFF
NA	few	TRBV7-9	TRBJ2-2	TGTGCCAGCAGCTTAGTCGTGCAGGGCGCCGGGGAGCTGTTTTTT	CASSLVVQGAGELFF
NA	few	TRBV12-3/TRBV12-4	TRBJ1-1	TGTGCCAGCAGTTTAGCGGAAGGGACGAACACTGAAGCTTTCTTT	CASSLAEGTNTEAFF
NA	few	TRBV6-5	TRBJ1-1	TGTGCCAGCAGTTACTGGGAACTGACTGAAGCTTTCTTT	CASSYWELTEAFF
TRBD1	NA	TRBV11-2	TRBJ1-5	TGTGCCAGCAGCCAGAGTGACAGGGGGCTCGATCAGCCCCAGCATTTT	CASSQSDRGLDQPQHF
TRBD2	NA	TRBV5-1	TRBJ2-2	TGCGCCACCTCCGGGACTACGAACACCGGGGAGCTGTTTTTT	CATSGTTNTGELFF
NA	many	TRBV19	TRBJ1-1	TGTGCCAGTAGTATTGACGTGAACACTGAAGCTTTCTTT	CASSIDVNTEAFF
NA	once	TRBV10-2	TRBJ1-4	TGTGCCTCCAAAAGCAGTAATGAAAAACTGTTTTTT	CASKSSNEKLFF